The rows below give T cell receptor beta chains drawn from one sample of a study of blood T cell repertoires in COVID-19. Produced via immunoSEQ multiplex PCR; TCRdb's table is partial and in-frame only. The sample lists about 200,000 clones; 88% were seen once. Sequenced input: peripheral blood. Source of these receptors: a young man with active or convalescent COVID-19. Each CDR3 is given with its conserved first and last residue. Clone size is given for some rows only: seen once, a few or many times, or a class if the clone is expanded.

>TRBV7-6|TRBJ1-1|.
CASSLLREGDPEAFF
>TRBV11-1|TRBJ2-7|.
CASSWGQGEMQYF
>TRBV9|TRBJ2-1|.
CASSPGGYEQFF
>TRBV15|TRBJ2-7|.
CATSANRGYEQYF
>TRBV9|TRBJ2-3|.
CASSVGSGGITDTQYF
>TRBV29-1|TRBJ1-1|.
CSVEGENTEAFF
>TRBV5-1|TRBJ2-2|once
CASSLGPGTNTGELFF
>TRBV30|TRBJ1-2|.
CAWSPWTGEGYTF
>TRBV28|TRBJ2-3|.
CASSLRSGGASTDTQYF
>TRBV10-3|TRBJ2-7|.
CATHPGGVTYEQYF
>TRBV4-3|TRBJ2-7|.
CASSPTSGPYEQYF
>TRBV27|TRBJ1-6|.
CASSLRTGDNSPLHF
>TRBV5-1|TRBJ1-4|.
CASSTQGQGSGKLFF
>TRBV27|TRBJ1-4|few
CASSLSGGVGGLNEKLFF
>TRBV3-1/TRBV3-2|TRBJ1-2|.
CASSQGHREIYGYTF
>TRBV5-8|TRBJ2-1|once
CASIKRVTSSYNEQFF
>TRBV24-1|TRBJ2-1|.
CATSDSSGGNYNEQFF